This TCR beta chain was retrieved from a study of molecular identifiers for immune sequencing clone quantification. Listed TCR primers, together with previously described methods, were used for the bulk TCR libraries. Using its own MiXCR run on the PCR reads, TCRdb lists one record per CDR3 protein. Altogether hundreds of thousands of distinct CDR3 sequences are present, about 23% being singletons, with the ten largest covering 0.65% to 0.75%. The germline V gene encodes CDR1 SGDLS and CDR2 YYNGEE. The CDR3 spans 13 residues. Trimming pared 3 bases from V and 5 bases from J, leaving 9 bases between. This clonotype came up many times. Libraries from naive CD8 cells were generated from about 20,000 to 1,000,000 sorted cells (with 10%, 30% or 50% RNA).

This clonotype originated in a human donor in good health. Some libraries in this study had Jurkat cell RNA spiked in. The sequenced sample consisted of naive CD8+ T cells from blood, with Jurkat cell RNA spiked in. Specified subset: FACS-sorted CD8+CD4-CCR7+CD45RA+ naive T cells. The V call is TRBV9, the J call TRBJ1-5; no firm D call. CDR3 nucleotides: TGTGCCAGCAGCGGAACAGACTATCAGCCCCAGCATTTT. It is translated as CASSGTDYQPQHF.